Sequencing of this T cell receptor (beta chain) was carried out in a study of CD8+CD57+ T cells in acquired aplastic anemia. The study's findings and limits: Compared with total CD4+ and CD8+ cell pools, patient CD8+CD57+ cells were less diverse.

The V gene lost 2 bases and the J gene lost 11 bases, with 13 bases spanning the gap. The CDR3 spans 13 residues. From germline, CDR1 is ENHRY and CDR2 SYGVKD. Genomic DNA was employed as the template in profiling TCR beta VDJ and CDR3. TCRdb independently ran MiXCR on the reads; one entry per CDR3 protein. The repertoire holds around 21,000 distinct CDR3 sequences, with 30% to 40% as singletons. Patients who underwent sequencing had shown CD8+CD57+ cell expansion by flow cytometry. This clonotype was observed a few times. Its antigen remains unknown. The sequence came from a human donor with aplastic anemia. The J gene is TRBJ1-5, the V gene TRBV10-3; possibly TRBD1 for D (6 bases). The sequencing input was CD8+CD57+ T cells sorted from PBMCs. Stated subset: bead-enriched CD8+CD57+ effector memory T cells from SAA patients. Here the CDR3 DNA reads TGTGCCATCAGTGAGACAGGGAGTTGGTCCCAGCATTTT. It codes for CAISETGSWSQHF.